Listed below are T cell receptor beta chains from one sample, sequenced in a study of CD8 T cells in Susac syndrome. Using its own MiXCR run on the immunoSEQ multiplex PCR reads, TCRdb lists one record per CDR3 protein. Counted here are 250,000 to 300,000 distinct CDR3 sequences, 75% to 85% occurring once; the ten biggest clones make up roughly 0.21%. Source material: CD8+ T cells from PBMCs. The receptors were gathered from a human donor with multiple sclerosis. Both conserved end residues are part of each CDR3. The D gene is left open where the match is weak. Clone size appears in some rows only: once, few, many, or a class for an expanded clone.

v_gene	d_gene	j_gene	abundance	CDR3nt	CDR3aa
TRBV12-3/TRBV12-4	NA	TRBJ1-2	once	TGTGCCAGCAGTTTAGTGTCAGCAACCTATGGCTACACCTTC	CASSLVSATYGYTF
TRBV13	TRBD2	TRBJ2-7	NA	TGTGCCAGCAGCCCGGGGACTAGCGGAGCCGACGAGCAGTACTTC	CASSPGTSGADEQYF
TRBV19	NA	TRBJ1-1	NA	TGTGCCAGTAAACCCGGACCGCCGAACACTGAAGCTTTCTTT	CASKPGPPNTEAFF
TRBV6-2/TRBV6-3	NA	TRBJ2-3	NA	TGTGCCAGCAAAACCCGCAGCACAGATACGCAGTATTTT	CASKTRSTDTQYF
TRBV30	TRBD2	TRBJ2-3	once	TGTGCCTGGAGTGTAGATAGCGGGGCACCCACAGATACGCAGTATTTT	CAWSVDSGAPTDTQYF
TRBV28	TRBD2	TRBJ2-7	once	TGTGCCAGCAGGGAAGCGGGGGAGTACTACGAGCAGTACTTC	CASREAGEYYEQYF
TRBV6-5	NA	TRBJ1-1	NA	TGTGCCAGCAGTCCGGACAACCTGAACACTGAAGCTTTCTTT	CASSPDNLNTEAFF
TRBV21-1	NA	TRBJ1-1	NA	TGTGCCAGCAGCCCCCCGGAGAGGGGCTTGGGGACTGAAGCTTTCTTT	CASSPPERGLGTEAFF
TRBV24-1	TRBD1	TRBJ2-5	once	TGTGCCACCAGTGATTCACAGGGGCGGGAGACCCAGTACTTC	CATSDSQGRETQYF
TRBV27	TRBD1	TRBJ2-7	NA	TGTGCCAGCAGTTTTGGGCAGGGGGCCGGTTGGTACGAGCAGTACTTC	CASSFGQGAGWYEQYF
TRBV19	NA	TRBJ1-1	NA	TGTGCCAGTAGTACCCACCCGACAAGGGGGAACACTGAAGCTTTCTTT	CASSTHPTRGNTEAFF
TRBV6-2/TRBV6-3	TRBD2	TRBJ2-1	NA	TGTGCCACTGGGGACTACCTCAATGAGCAGTTCTTC	CATGDYLNEQFF
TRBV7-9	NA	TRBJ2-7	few	TGTGCCAGCAGCAGTCCGAACCCCTCGGCCTCATACGAGCAGTACTTC	CASSSPNPSASYEQYF
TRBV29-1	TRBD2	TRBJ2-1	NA	TGCAGCCCCCTTATTGATTACAGCGGGAGGGCAAGTGAGCAGTTCTTC	CSPLIDYSGRASEQFF
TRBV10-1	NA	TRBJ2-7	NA	TGCGCCAGCAGTGAGGTAACCACCTACGAGCAGTACTTC	CASSEVTTYEQYF
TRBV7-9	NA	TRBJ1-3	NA	TGTGCCAGCAGCGATACAGGGTTCTCTGGAAACACCATATATTTT	CASSDTGFSGNTIYF
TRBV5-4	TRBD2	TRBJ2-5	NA	TGTGCCAGCAGACCGGGAGCGGGAGGGGTGGAGACCCAGTACTTC	CASRPGAGGVETQYF
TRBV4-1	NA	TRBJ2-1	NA	TGCGCCAGCAGCCAAGATCTTAGAACACCACCAACCTACAATGAGCAGTTCTTC	CASSQDLRTPPTYNEQFF
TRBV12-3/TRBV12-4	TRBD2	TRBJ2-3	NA	TGTGCCAGCACTAACCCCACTAGCGGGAGAACAGATACGCAGTATTTT	CASTNPTSGRTDTQYF
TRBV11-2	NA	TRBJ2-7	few	TGTGCCAGCAGCTTCGGGGGTCCCCTTTACGAGCAGTACTTC	CASSFGGPLYEQYF
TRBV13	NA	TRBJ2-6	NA	TGTGCCAGCAGCTTAGGAGCTGGGGCCAACGTCCTGACTTTC	CASSLGAGANVLTF
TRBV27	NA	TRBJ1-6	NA	TGTGCCAGCAGTGCGTGGGACGATTGGGGGGCCCTCCACTTT	CASSAWDDWGALHF
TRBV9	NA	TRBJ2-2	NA	TGTGCCAGTAGGGGATACGGGGAGCTGTTTTTT	CASRGYGELFF
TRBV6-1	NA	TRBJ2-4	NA	TGTGCCAGCAGTGAACCCTCAGGGGCCCCTGGAGCCAAAAACATTCAGTACTTC	CASSEPSGAPGAKNIQYF
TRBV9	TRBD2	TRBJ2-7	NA	TGTGCCAGCAGCCCGGGGCTCTCGACTAGCGGCGAGCAGTACTTC	CASSPGLSTSGEQYF
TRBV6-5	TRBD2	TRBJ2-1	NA	TGTGCCAGCAAAACTAGCGGGAGGTTCAATGAGCAGTTCTTC	CASKTSGRFNEQFF
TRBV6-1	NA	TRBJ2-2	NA	TGTGCCAGCAGAACCGACGTCGTCAGGGTAGAAACCGGGGAGCTGTTTTTT	CASRTDVVRVETGELFF
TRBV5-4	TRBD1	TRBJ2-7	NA	TGTGCCAGCAGGGAGGACTCCCGGTGGACAGGCTCCTACGAGCAGTACTTC	CASREDSRWTGSYEQYF
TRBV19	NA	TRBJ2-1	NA	TGTGCCAGTAGGCCCTGGACAGTCAGCTCCTACAATGAGCAGTTCTTC	CASRPWTVSSYNEQFF
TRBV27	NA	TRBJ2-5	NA	TGTGCCAGCAGTTTATACGGAGGGGAGACCCAGTACTTC	CASSLYGGETQYF
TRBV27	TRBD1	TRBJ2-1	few	TGTGCCAGCAGCTTACAGGGGCCCTACAATGAGCAGTTCTTC	CASSLQGPYNEQFF
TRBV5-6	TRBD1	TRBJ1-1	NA	TGTGCCAGCAGAATGAATGCCGGGACAGGGGGCAGGAACACTGAAGCTTTCTTT	CASRMNAGTGGRNTEAFF
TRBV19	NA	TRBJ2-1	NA	TGTGCCAGTAGTACCCCCCCTGAGCGTGAGCAGTTCTTC	CASSTPPEREQFF
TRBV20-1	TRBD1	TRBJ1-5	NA	TGCAGTGCCAAGGACAGGGGCGGTCAGCCCCAGCATTTT	CSAKDRGGQPQHF
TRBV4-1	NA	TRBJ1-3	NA	TGCGCCAGCAGCCAAGATTGGGGGGCTGGAAACACCATATATTTT	CASSQDWGAGNTIYF
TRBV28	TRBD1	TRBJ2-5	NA	TGTGCCAGCAATCCCTCGTTAACGGGACAGGGAATTGGGGAGACCCAGTACTTC	CASNPSLTGQGIGETQYF
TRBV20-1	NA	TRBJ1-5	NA	TGCAGTGCTAGAGACAGGATGGAACAGCCCCAGCATTTT	CSARDRMEQPQHF
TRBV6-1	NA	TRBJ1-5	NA	TGTGCCAGCATAGACCCCTCCTATAGCAATCAGCCCCAGCATTTT	CASIDPSYSNQPQHF
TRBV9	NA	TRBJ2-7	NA	TGTGCCAGCAGCGTCGCCTCTGCGGTAACCTACGAGCAGTACTTC	CASSVASAVTYEQYF
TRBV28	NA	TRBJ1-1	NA	TGTGCCAGCAGTCTCCTCCCATGGGCAGGGAAGAACACTGAAGCTTTCTTT	CASSLLPWAGKNTEAFF